This section outlines one T cell receptor (beta chain) sequence together with its context. Its antigen is currently not known. No base qualities exist here, and no much larger clone lies one base off it. This record comes from a study of tumor-infiltrating lymphocytes in localized non-small cell lung cancer (dated by TCRdb to the early 2020s). Some background on the complete study: The cohort included patients whose samples were collected after neoadjuvant chemotherapy, as well as both smokers and never-smokers and several histologies. The paired tumor versus uninvolved lung comparison of immunoSEQ T-cell fraction included 55 patients. The overall ICON cohort was composed of roughly 150 surgical patients with localized non-small cell lung cancer whose tumors were resected. Resected tumor tissue and uninvolved lung tissue described as non-adjacent to the tumor were contributed by each patient, with both tissues obtained from the same patient. Flow cytometry, multiplex immunofluorescence, RNA-seq, exome sequencing and proteomics were applied to the same patients as TCR sequencing, which was one of several integrated assays.

Patient enrollment in ICON started in the first half of 2016, and the final patient was enrolled in 2018. In a subcohort of under 95 patients, fresh tumor and matched uninvolved tissue were collected for in-depth immune analyses, with TCR sequencing among those analyses. DNA for TCR sequencing was isolated from bulk tissue, and no cell sorting was done. Study-wide conclusions, independent of this receptor: In line with immunofluorescence CD3 counts, TCRbeta sequencing supported higher T cell infiltration in tumors compared with uninvolved lung tissue. Assay coverage varied across patients depending on available tissue quantity, so only a subset of the cohort had TCR sequencing. No difference in TCR-derived T-cell fraction was observed between the flow cytometry-defined immunotypes IM1 (good prognosis) and IM2 (poor prognosis). Because different assays used different pieces of the same tissue, intratumor heterogeneity could not be separated from technical variation. Recurrence-free survival showed no association with tumor T-cell fraction measured by TCR sequencing (p = 0.61).

Taken from cysteine to phenylalanine, the CDR3 has 14 residues. Of the read, only the CDR3 DNA is kept; its 42 bases are in frame from base 1. Per the germline V gene, MNHNS is the CDR1 and SASEGT is the CDR2. Between the V and J ends, shortened by 4 bases and 0 bases respectively, the junction contains 10 bases. The T-cell fraction in tumor and uninvolved lung tissue was obtained from TCR sequencing using the immunoSEQ assay. The original pipeline was this. For survival analysis, patients were divided into high (upper tertile) and low (lower two tertiles) T-cell fraction groups, which were compared by log-rank test. A signed-rank test was used to test differences in T-cell fraction between paired tumor and uninvolved lung samples. Held by TCRdb, this immuneACCESS table contains in-frame sequences only and omits some clones. Under half of the omission traces to an unresolved V gene where checked; the cause of the rest is unknown. Clone size and the V and J calls come from that table; the DNA yielded D and trimming. Within this sample are tens of thousands of clones, with roughly 64% of them counted one time only. Roughly 5.4% of the sample is taken by the ten largest.

The material sequenced was lung tumor tissue. The TCR comes from a human donor with non-small cell lung cancer. The chain was built from TRBV6-1 and TRBJ2-7; TRBD1 is possibly the D segment (6 matching bases). The nucleotide sequence reads as follows: TGTGCCAGCAGTGTAGACAGGATCTCCTACGAGCAGTACTTC. Protein translation: CASSVDRISYEQYF.